This T cell receptor beta chain was captured by sequencing in a study of T cells in tumors after PD-1 blockade. The study's findings and limits: Roughly two fifths of tumor TCR clonotypes were also found in blood.

Genomic DNA template from tumor biopsies or peripheral blood, 616 ng to 6,004 ng input. On this clone: Its antigen is still unknown.

Clones were sequenced by immunoSEQ multiplex PCR, and TCRdb holds only the in-frame ones, with some missing. The sample consists of fewer than 15,000 clones, roughly 82% of them appearing once. The CDR3 is 18 residues long. The gene calls are TRBV7-5 and TRBJ2-7; TRBD1 is the table's D call, not checked against the DNA. TRBV7-5 is designated a pseudogene. Specimen: PBMCs, collected after anti-PD-1 treatment. This clonotype was obtained from a human donor with basal cell carcinoma. This CDR3 reads CVRSSTKSDRGSSYEQYF. DNA for the CDR3: TGTGTCAGAAGCTCCACGAAGTCGGACAGGGGAAGCTCCTACGAGCAGTACTTC.